These 28 T cell receptor beta chains originate from one sample sequenced in a study of OX40 agonist ivuxolimab in advanced cancers. The repertoire was sequenced with immunoSEQ multiplex PCR; TCRdb's copy has only in-frame clones and lacks some. There are fewer than 14,000 clones in the sample; roughly 80% occur only once, and 14% lies in the top ten. Sequences were derived from CD4+ or CD8+ T cells sorted from blood, sampled in a trial of the OX40 agonist ivuxolimab. The receptors shown here come from an adult with an advanced solid tumor such as melanoma, head and neck, liver or kidney cancer.

The genes are TRBV21-1 and TRBJ1-2. TRBV21-1 is a pseudogene segment. This CDR3 region has 14 residues. CDR3 residues: CASSNTLENYGYTF. The CDR3 DNA is TGTGCCAGCAGCAACACATTGGAGAACTATGGCTACACCTTC.

The rearrangement uses TRBV4-1 and TRBJ1-1; no firm D call. Trimming left V 0 bases short and J 3 bases short, with 11 bases between. CDR1 and CDR2 (germline): MGHRA, YSYEKL. The CDR3 extends over 15 amino acids. The CDR3 protein is CASSQDPLTYTEAFF. DNA for the CDR3: TGCGCCAGCAGCCAAGATCCCCTCACGTACACTGAAGCTTTCTTT.

This clone has just a few counts. The J gene is TRBJ1-2, the V gene TRBV27; D may be TRBD1 (6 bases). This CDR3 has 14 residues. From germline, CDR1 is MNHEY and CDR2 SMNVEV (reference sequence). The V gene lost 5 bases and the J gene lost 4 bases, with 14 bases spanning the gap. DNA for the CDR3: TGTGCCAGCAGTCCTGGGACACCATCCTATGGCTACACCTTC. Encoded protein: CASSPGTPSYGYTF.

This clone came up once. The chain combines TRBV5-1 with TRBJ2-7; the match to TRBD1 covers 7 bases. The CDR3 consists of 14 residues. V shed 8 bases, J shed 2 bases, and the junction held 10 bases outside the gene matches. CDR1 SGHRS and CDR2 YFSETQ come from the germline V gene. The CDR3 nucleotides read TGCGCCAGAGCACTCCGGGACAGAACCTACGAGCAGTACTTC. Its protein is CARALRDRTYEQYF.

V is TRBV7-5 and J is TRBJ2-4; TRBD2, as called in the table, went unchecked against the DNA. TRBV7-5 counts as a pseudogene. The CDR3 length is 19 residues. CDR3 amino acids: CARSVTSGRLGWAKNIQYF. The CDR3 DNA is TGTGCCAGAAGCGTTACTAGCGGGAGGTTGGGTTGGGCCAAAAACATTCAGTACTTC.

The V call is TRBV7-9, the J call TRBJ2-5, with TRBD2 matching over 9 bases. Germline V lookup: CDR1 SEHNR, CDR2 FQNEAQ (reference sequence). The CDR3 has 14 amino acids. The V gene end was trimmed by 5 bases and the J gene end by 4 bases; junction bases not matched to a gene: 5. This CDR3 is CASSPAGGGETQYF. In DNA, the CDR3 is TGTGCCAGCAGCCCCGCGGGGGGGGGAGAGACCCAGTACTTC.

The rearrangement uses TRBV6-6 and TRBJ1-6, with D tentatively TRBD1 (6 bases). V was clipped by 7 bases and J by 7 bases, with 11 bases between them. Germline CDR1 and CDR2: MNHNY and SVGAGI (reference sequence). This CDR3 comprises 13 residues. The CDR3 nucleotides are TGTGCCAGCACGGACAGCCTCAATTCACCCCTCCACTTT. Translating gives CASTDSLNSPLHF.

The chain links TRBV14 to TRBJ2-5; TRBD2 is a possible D gene (5 bases). CDR1 and CDR2 (germline): SGHDN, FVKESK. The CDR3 is made up of 13 amino acids. V dropped 4 bases and J dropped 4 bases, with 10 bases sitting between them. CDR3 residues: CASSLWTGETQYF. The DNA for the CDR3 is TGTGCCAGCAGCCTTTGGACTGGAGAGACCCAGTACTTC.

The rearrangement uses TRBV19 and TRBJ2-3, with 7 bases identical to TRBD2. J lost 6 bases, V lost 2 bases, and 8 bases had no gene match. Germline V gene data show CDR1 as LNHDA and CDR2 as SQIVND (reference sequence). This CDR3 spans 15 amino acids. CDR3 sequence (DNA): TGTGCCAGTAGTATAAAACTAGCGCCTCGGGATACGCAGTATTTT. This translates into CASSIKLAPRDTQYF.

This clone was detected a few times. The J gene is TRBJ2-1, the V gene TRBV5-8; D possibly corresponds to TRBD1 (5 bases). This CDR3 is built from 15 residues. CDR1 is SGHTS, CDR2 YDEGEE, per germline. The ends were cut back, 4 bases at V and 4 bases at J, with 15 bases in the middle. CDR3 region: CASSPPPRGYNEQFF. In DNA, the CDR3 is TGTGCCAGCAGCCCTCCCCCTAGGGGATACAATGAGCAGTTCTTC.

The chain has TRBV4-2 and TRBJ2-7, with TRBD2 matching 10 bases. Trimming removed 0 bases from V and 1 base from J; junction bases left unmatched: 3. Per the germline V gene, CDR1 is LGHNA and CDR2 is YNFKEQ. The CDR3 covers 16 residues. The CDR3 region is CASSQESSGSSYEQYF. The CDR3 bases are TGTGCCAGCAGCCAAGAATCTAGCGGGAGTTCCTACGAGCAGTACTTC.

V and J are TRBV5-5 and TRBJ2-3; no clear D. The CDR3 length is 15 residues. Per germline, CDR1 SGHKS and CDR2 YYEKEE (reference sequence). Trimming took off 2 bases at V and 3 bases at J, with 13 bases between the two ends. This CDR3 is CASSLGLGYTDTQYF. The CDR3 region has the DNA TGTGCCAGCAGCTTAGGTCTAGGCTATACAGATACGCAGTATTTT.

This clone is medium-sized in the sample. The chain recombines TRBV4-1 with TRBJ1-2; 7 bases fit TRBD1. This CDR3 comprises 12 residues. Germline lookup yields CDR1 MGHRA and CDR2 YSYEKL. V lost 8 bases, J lost 0 bases, and 0 bases stayed unmatched. The CDR3 DNA reads TGCGCCAGCCAGGGGGCTAACTATGGCTACACCTTC. As protein: CASQGANYGYTF.

This chain uses TRBV7-2 with TRBJ2-5, with 13 bases matching TRBD2. Germline V CDR1 and CDR2: SGHTA, FQGNSA. The CDR3 loop spans 16 amino acids. Trimming took 5 bases from V and 7 from J; bases not matched to a gene: 10. CDR3 in amino acids: CASSLAGTSGVGTQYF. The CDR3 region has the DNA TGTGCCAGCAGCCTGGCCGGGACTAGCGGGGTCGGGACCCAGTACTTC. Supplemented by reference TRBV7-2 and TRBJ2-5, the full variable domain reads GAGVSQSPSNKVTEKGKDVELRCDPISGHTALYWYRQSLGQGLEFLIYFQGNSAPDKSGLPSDRFSAERTGGSVSTLTIQRTQQEDSAVYLCASSLAGTSGVGTQYFGPGTRLLVL.

The chain uses TRBV29-1 and TRBJ2-1; 7 bases line up with TRBD2. Germline loops: CDR1 SQVTM, CDR2 ANQGSEA. The CDR3 has 11 amino acids. V lost 4 bases and J lost 10; bases outside the gene matches: 4. CDR3 amino acids: CSVGLAGEQFF. CDR3 nucleotides: TGCAGCGTTGGACTAGCTGGGGAGCAGTTCTTC.

The V gene is TRBV5-1, the J gene TRBJ1-2; D perhaps matches TRBD1 (5 bases). CDR1 is SGHRS and CDR2 is YFSETQ in the germline V gene. V lost 7 bases to trimming and J lost 4 bases, with 14 bases between them. CDR3 length: 13 amino acids. CDR3 in DNA: TGCGCCAGCTCGGGACGGGGAGGCTATGGCTACACCTTC. It is translated as CASSGRGGYGYTF.

This clone has only one observation. The chain employs TRBV11-3 and TRBJ1-3, with D unresolved. Germline lookup yields CDR1 SGHNT and CDR2 YENEEA. The V and J ends lost 5 bases and 1 base respectively, with 9 bases between them. This CDR3 is built from 14 residues. CDR3 DNA: TGTGCCAGCAGCCGCACAGTGTCTGGAAACACCATATATTTT. It translates to CASSRTVSGNTIYF.

J is TRBJ1-1 and V is TRBV6-1, with D possibly TRBD1 on 6 matching bases. Trimming left V 11 bases short and J 1 base short, with 8 bases between. This CDR3 spans 11 amino acids. Germline CDR1 reads MNHNS; CDR2 reads SASEGT. For the CDR3, the DNA is TGTGCCGTACAGGGGAACACTGAAGCTTTCTTT. This sequence encodes CAVQGNTEAFF.

The gene calls are TRBV5-6 and TRBJ2-1; TRBD2 is a possible D gene (5 bases). The V end lost 4 bases, the J end lost 2 bases, and 22 bases lay between the germline ends. Germline V gene data show CDR1 as SGHDT and CDR2 as YYEEEE. This CDR3 is built from 18 residues. CDR3 coding DNA: TGTGCCAGCAGCCTCTTTACAACATACCCCGGGGCCTACAATGAGCAGTTCTTC. Encoded protein: CASSLFTTYPGAYNEQFF.

This clone has more than one count but fewer than ten. V and J are TRBV5-1 and TRBJ2-1; 14 nucleotides agree with TRBD2. The ends lost 4 bases at V and 13 bases at J; junction bases unmatched: 10. This CDR3 has 15 amino acids. Looked up from germline, CDR1 is SGHRS and CDR2 is YFSETQ. Here the CDR3 reads CASSTTTSGRAPQFF. The CDR3 DNA reads as TGCGCCAGCAGCACCACGACTAGCGGGAGGGCCCCCCAGTTCTTC. Combining the CDR3 with reference TRBV5-1 and TRBJ2-1 gives the whole variable domain KAGVTQTPRYLIKTRGQQVTLSCSPISGHRSVSWYQQTPGQGLQFLFEYFSETQRNKGNFPGRFSGRQFSNSRSEMNVSTLELGDSALYLCASSTTTSGRAPQFFGPGTRLTVL.

The chain couples TRBV7-3 to TRBJ2-1; weak D call: TRBD2 (5 bases). Germline V lookup: CDR1 SGHTA, CDR2 FQGTGA. This CDR3 comprises 11 residues. V was pared by 5 bases and J by 11 bases, with 10 bases between. CDR3 sequence reads: CASSLPGKQFF. CDR3 nucleotide sequence: TGTGCCAGCAGCCTACCGGGGAAGCAGTTCTTC.

The chain recombines TRBV19 with TRBJ2-5, with 7 positions matching TRBD1. Trimming cost V 5 bases and J 5 bases; bases outside gene matches: 8. The CDR3 totals 14 residues. Germline-derived CDR1 and CDR2 are LNHDA and SQIVND (reference sequence). The CDR3: CASSAPTGLETQYF. For the CDR3, the DNA is TGTGCCAGTAGTGCTCCGACAGGGTTGGAGACCCAGTACTTC. The whole variable domain, filled in from reference TRBV19 and TRBJ2-5, reads DGGITQSPKYLFRKEGQNVTLSCEQNLNHDAMYWYRQDPGQGLRLIYYSQIVNDFQKGDIAEGYSVSREKKESFPLTVTSAQKNPTAFYLCASSAPTGLETQYFGPGTRLLVL.

By proportion, this clone is medium-sized. The chain employs TRBV19 and TRBJ2-1; D is undetermined. CDR1 and CDR2 (germline): LNHDA, SQIVND (reference sequence). V lost 3 bases to trimming and J lost 3 bases, with 6 bases between them. CDR3 length: 13 amino acids. As DNA, the CDR3 is TGTGCCAGTAGTATCTTTCTCTACAATGAGCAGTTCTTC. Encoded protein: CASSIFLYNEQFF.

This clone was counted once. V and J are TRBV7-6 and TRBJ2-5; 8 bases are shared with TRBD2. V shed 6 bases and J 5 bases; nucleotides not matched to a gene: 14. Germline CDR1 and CDR2: SGHVS and FNYEAQ. CDR3 size: 16 residues. CDR3 amino acids: CASSKDRTSFDETQYF. CDR3 coding DNA: TGTGCCAGCAGTAAAGACCGGACTAGCTTCGACGAGACCCAGTACTTC.

The chain joins TRBV19 to TRBJ1-4; D is undetermined. CDR1 LNHDA and CDR2 SQIVND come from the germline V gene (reference sequence). The CDR3 contains 15 residues. Trimming shortened V by 5 bases and J by 5 bases, and 15 bases separated the two germline ends. The DNA for the CDR3 is TGTGCCAGTAGTCCCCGCCAGGTGATAAATGAAAAACTGTTTTTT. Its protein is CASSPRQVINEKLFF.

The chain combines TRBV6-6 with TRBJ2-7, with 8 positions matching TRBD1. There are 14 residues in the CDR3. With 2 bases clipped from V and 7 bases from J, the junction kept 7 bases outside the gene matches. Germline loops: CDR1 MNHNY, CDR2 SVGAGI (reference sequence). The CDR3 region is CASSYGQGAWEQYF. The CDR3 region has the DNA TGTGCCAGCAGTTACGGGCAGGGGGCTTGGGAGCAGTACTTC.

The chain recombines TRBV30 with TRBJ2-1; possible D gene TRBD2, 7 bases. The CDR3 contains 15 residues. The germline V gene encodes CDR1 GTSNPN and CDR2 SVGIG (reference sequence). V was clipped by 4 bases and J by 0 bases, with 13 bases between them. CDR3 nucleotides: TGTGCCTGGAATGGAGGGGGGGGCTCCTACAATGAGCAGTTCTTC. Translating gives CAWNGGGGSYNEQFF.

The chain carries TRBV28 and TRBJ1-5; possibly TRBD1 for D (5 bases). Germline CDR1 MDHEN, CDR2 SYDVKM. Trimming left V 6 bases short and J 6 bases short, with 12 bases between. The CDR3 totals 13 residues. The CDR3 spells CASSSGFGQPQHF. The CDR3 bases are TGTGCCAGCAGCTCAGGGTTCGGTCAGCCCCAGCATTTT.